This T cell receptor beta chain was captured in a study of spatial heterogeneity in lung cancer. This clonotype was detected ten times or more. Antigen specificity is unknown. Time point: sample taken at primary tumor resection. Whole RNA came from tumor, nontumor lung or frozen PBMC and was sequenced without being sorted. Study-level points and caveats: Counts of expanded intratumoral alpha and beta TCRs tracked tumor mutation counts. Ubiquitous and regional nonsynonymous mutations were tracked by counts of ubiquitous and regional expanded TCRs, respectively.

A single record per CDR3 protein comes from TCRdb applying MiXCR to the 5' RACE reads. The data show approximately 10,000 distinct CDR3 sequences, around 5.1% seen once. V lost 3 bases to trimming and J lost 4 bases; unmatched junction nucleotides: 7. In germline, CDR1 is DFQATT, CDR2 SNEGSKA (reference sequence). CDR3 length: 15 residues. The V gene is TRBV20-1, the J gene TRBJ1-3; TRBD1 matches at 9 bases. The sample in question was lung tumor tissue, obtained at surgery. The TCR was taken from a male donor with early-stage non-small cell lung cancer. In nucleotides, the CDR3 is TGCAGTGCTAGTAAAGGGACAGGGTACGGAAACACCATATATTTT. Translating gives CSASKGTGYGNTIYF.